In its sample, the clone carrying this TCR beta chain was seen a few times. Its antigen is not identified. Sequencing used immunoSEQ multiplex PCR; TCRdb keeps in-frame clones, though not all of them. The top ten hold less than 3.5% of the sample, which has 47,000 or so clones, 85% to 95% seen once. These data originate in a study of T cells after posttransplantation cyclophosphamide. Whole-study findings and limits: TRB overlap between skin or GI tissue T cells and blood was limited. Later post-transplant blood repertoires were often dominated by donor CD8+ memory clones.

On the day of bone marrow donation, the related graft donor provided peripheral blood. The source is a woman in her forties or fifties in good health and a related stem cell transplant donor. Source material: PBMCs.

The CDR3 DNA sequence: TGCGCCAGCAGCTTGGGTAGCGGGAGTTCTGATACGCAGTATTTT. It yields the protein CASSLGSGSSDTQYF. The rearrangement links TRBV5-1 to TRBJ2-3, with TRBD2 matching 9 bases. The V gene's germline CDR1 is SGHRS and CDR2 YFSETQ. V dropped 0 bases and J dropped 6; count of bases not matched to a gene: 5. The CDR3 runs 15 residues.